The present T cell receptor (beta chain) was sequenced within a study of blood T cell repertoires in COVID-19. Study-level background: Material from acute and convalescent COVID-19 was sourced from the United States, Italy and Spain. T cells, B-cell-depleted T cells, or PBMCs provided the cDNA or gDNA that served as material.

V shed 0 bases and J shed 2 bases, with 10 bases lying between them. This CDR3 contains 15 residues. Germline values: CDR1 KGHSH, CDR2 LQKENI. Comments on this clone: Other nucleotide sequences in the sample specify the same CDR3.

As handled by the study authors: Amplification with reference gene primers provided the estimates of nucleated cell counts. The table came from immunoSEQ multiplex PCR; TCRdb's copy has only in-frame clones and leaves some out. D and trimming come from the DNA, and the V and J calls and clone size come from that table. The sample includes over 150,000 clones, approximately 86% of them seen just once. The V call is TRBV18, the J call TRBJ1-2; a weak D match, TRBD1 (5 bases). The receptor was isolated from a man aged 45-65 years with active or convalescent COVID-19. Sequences were obtained from peripheral blood. CDR3 region: CASSPPAGTNYGYTF. The CDR3, as DNA: TGTGCCAGCTCACCACCCGCGGGGACCAACTATGGCTACACCTTC.